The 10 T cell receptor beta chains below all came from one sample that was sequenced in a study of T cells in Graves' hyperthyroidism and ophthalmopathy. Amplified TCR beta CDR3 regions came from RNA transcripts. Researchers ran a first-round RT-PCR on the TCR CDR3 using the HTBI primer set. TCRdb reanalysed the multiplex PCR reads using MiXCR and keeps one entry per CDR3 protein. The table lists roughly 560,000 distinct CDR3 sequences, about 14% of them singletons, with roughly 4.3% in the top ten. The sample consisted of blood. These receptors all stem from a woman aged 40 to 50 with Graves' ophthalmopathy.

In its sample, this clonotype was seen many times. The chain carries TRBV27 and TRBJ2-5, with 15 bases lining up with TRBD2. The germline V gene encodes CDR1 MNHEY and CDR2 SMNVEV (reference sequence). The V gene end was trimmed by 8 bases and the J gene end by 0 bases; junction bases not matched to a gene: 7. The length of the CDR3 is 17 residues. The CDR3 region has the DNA TGTGCCAGCGGGGGGACTAGCGGGAGGACGTACCAAGAGACCCAGTACTTC. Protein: CASGGTSGRTYQETQYF.

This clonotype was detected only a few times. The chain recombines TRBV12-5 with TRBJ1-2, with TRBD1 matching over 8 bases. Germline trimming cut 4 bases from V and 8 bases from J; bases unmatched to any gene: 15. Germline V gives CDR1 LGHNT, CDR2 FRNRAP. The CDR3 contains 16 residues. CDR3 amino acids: CASGSYSPQTGGGYTF. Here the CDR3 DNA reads TGTGCTAGTGGTTCTTATTCCCCCCAAACAGGGGGAGGCTACACCTTC.

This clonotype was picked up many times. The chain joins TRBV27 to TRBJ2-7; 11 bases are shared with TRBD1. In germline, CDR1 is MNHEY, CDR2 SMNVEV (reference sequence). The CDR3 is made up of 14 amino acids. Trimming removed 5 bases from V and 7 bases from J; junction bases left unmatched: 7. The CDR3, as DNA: TGTGCCAGCAGTGACGGACAGGGGGCGAGGGAGCAGTACTTC. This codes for CASSDGQGAREQYF.

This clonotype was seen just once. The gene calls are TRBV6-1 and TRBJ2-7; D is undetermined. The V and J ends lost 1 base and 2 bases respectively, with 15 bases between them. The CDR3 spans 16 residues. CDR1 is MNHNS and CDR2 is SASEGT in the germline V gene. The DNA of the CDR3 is TGTGCCAGCAGTGAAGAGTTCTTCCCACGTCCCTACGAGCAGTACTTC. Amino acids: CASSEEFFPRPYEQYF.

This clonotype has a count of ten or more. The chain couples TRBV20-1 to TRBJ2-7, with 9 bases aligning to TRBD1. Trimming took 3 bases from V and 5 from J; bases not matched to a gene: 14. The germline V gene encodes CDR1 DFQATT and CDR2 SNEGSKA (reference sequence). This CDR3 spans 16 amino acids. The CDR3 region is CSASVPGQGMADEQYF. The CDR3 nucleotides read TGCAGTGCTAGCGTCCCTGGACAGGGGATGGCGGACGAGCAGTACTTC.

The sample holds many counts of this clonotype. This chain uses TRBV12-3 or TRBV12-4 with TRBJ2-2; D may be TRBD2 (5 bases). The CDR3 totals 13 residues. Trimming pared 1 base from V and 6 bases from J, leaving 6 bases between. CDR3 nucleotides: TGTGCCAGCAGTTTAGACGGGGCCGGGGAGCTGTTTTTT. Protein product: CASSLDGAGELFF.

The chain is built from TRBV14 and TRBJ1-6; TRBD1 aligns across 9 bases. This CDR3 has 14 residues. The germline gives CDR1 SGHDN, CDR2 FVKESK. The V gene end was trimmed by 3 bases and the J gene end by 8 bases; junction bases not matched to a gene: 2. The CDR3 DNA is TGTGCCAGCAGCCAGACAGGGGGATATTCACCCCTCCACTTT. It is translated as CASSQTGGYSPLHF.

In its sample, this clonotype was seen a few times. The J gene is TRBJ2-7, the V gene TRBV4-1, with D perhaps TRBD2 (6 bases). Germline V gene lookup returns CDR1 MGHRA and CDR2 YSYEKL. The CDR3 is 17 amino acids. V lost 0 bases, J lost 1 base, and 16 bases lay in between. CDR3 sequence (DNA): TGCGCCAGCAGCCAAGATAGTGAGGCAGGGAGGTCCTACGAGCAGTACTTC. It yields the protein CASSQDSEAGRSYEQYF.

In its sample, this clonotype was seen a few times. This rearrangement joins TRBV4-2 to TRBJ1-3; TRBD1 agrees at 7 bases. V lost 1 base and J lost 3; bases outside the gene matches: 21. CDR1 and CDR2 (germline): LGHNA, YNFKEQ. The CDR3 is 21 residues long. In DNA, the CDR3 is TGTGCCAGCAGCCAAGTTATAGGGACAGCTTATACCTCTGATCTTGGAAACACCATATATTTT. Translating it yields CASSQVIGTAYTSDLGNTIYF.

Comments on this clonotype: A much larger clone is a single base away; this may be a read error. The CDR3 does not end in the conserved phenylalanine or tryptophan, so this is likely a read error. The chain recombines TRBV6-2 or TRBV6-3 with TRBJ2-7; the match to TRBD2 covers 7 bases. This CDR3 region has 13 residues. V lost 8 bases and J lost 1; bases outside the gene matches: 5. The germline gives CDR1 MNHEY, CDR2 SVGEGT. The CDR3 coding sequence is TGTGCCAGCCGGGGGACTACATCCTACGAGCAGTACCTC. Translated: CASRGTTSYEQYL.